Shown below are 2 T cell receptor beta chains from a single sample sequenced in a study of blood T cell repertoires in COVID-19. Here immunoSEQ multiplex PCR was the method, and the copy in TCRdb shows in-frame clones only, minus some. The sample consists of roughly 290,000 clones, around 87% of them appearing once. Sequencing input: peripheral blood. The receptors shown here come from a woman aged 30 to 39 who had recovered from COVID-19.

The chain uses TRBV19 and TRBJ2-5, with D possibly matching TRBD1 (5 bases). This CDR3 is 16 amino acids long. Germline values: CDR1 LNHDA, CDR2 SQIVND (reference sequence). The V and J ends lost 7 bases and 1 base respectively, with 19 bases between them. CDR3 in amino acids: CASTPGRAGIQETQYF. The CDR3 DNA is TGTGCCAGTACTCCCGGCAGGGCAGGGATCCAAGAGACCCAGTACTTC.

V and J are TRBV7-2 and TRBJ1-6, with D possibly being TRBD1 (6 bases). This CDR3 spans 16 amino acids. Between the trimmed V and J ends, which lost 1 base and 2 bases, there was a span of 9 bases. Germline-derived CDR1 and CDR2 are SGHTA and FQGNSA. The CDR3 coding sequence is TGTGCCAGCAGCTTAGGGGCAGGGGCCTATAATTCACCCCTCCACTTT. Protein: CASSLGAGAYNSPLHF.